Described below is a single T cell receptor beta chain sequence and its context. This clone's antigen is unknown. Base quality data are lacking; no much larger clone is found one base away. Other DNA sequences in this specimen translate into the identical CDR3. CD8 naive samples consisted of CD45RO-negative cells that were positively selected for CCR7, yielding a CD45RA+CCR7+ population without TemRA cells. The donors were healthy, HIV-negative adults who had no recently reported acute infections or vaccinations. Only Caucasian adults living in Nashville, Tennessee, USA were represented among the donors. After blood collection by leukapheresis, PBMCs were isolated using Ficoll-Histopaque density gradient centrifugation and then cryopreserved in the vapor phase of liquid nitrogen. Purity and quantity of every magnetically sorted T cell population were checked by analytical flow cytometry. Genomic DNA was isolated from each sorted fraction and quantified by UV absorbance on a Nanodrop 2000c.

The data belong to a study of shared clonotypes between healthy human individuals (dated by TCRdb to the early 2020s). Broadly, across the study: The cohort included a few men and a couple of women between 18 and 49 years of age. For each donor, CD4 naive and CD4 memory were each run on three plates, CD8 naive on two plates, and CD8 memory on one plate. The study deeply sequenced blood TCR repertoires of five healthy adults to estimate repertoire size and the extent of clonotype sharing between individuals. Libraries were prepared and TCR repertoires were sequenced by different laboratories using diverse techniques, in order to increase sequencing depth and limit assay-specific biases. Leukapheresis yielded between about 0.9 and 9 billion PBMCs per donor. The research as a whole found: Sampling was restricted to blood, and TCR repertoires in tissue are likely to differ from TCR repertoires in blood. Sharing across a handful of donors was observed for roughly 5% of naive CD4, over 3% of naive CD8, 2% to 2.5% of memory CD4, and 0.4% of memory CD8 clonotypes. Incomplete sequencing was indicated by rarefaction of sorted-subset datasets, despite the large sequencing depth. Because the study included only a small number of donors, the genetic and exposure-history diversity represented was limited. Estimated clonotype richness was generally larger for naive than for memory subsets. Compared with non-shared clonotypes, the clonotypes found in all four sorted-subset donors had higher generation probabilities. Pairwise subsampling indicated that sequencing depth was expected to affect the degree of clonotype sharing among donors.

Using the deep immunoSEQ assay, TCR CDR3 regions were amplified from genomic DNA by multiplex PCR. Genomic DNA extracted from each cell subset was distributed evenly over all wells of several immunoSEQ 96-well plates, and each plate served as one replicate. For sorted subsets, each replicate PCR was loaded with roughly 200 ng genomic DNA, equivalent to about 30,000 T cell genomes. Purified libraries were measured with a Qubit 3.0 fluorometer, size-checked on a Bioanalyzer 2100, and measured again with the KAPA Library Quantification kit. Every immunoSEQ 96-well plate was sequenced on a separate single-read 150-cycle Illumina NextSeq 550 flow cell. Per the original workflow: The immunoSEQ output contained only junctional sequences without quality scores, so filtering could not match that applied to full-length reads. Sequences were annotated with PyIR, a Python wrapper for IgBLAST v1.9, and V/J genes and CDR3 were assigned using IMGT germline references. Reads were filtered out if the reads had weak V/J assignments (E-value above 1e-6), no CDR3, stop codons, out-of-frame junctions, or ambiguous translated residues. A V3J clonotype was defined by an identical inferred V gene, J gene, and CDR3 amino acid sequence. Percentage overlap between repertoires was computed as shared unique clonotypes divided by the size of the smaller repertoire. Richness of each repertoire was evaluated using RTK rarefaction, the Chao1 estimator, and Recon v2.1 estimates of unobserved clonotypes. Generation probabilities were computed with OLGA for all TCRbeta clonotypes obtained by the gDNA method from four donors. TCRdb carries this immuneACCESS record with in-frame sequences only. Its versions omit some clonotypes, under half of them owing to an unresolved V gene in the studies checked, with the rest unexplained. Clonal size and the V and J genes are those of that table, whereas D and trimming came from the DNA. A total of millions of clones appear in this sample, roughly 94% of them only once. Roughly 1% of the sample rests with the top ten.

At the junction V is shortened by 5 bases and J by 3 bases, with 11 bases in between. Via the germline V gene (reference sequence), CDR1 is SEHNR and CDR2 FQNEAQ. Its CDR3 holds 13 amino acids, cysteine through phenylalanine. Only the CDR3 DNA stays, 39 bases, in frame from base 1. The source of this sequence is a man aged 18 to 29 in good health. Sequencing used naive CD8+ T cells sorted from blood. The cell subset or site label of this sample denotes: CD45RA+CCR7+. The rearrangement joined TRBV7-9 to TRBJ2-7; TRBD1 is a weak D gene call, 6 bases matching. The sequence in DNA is TGTGCCAGCAGCCATCGGGACAACTACGAGCAGTACTTC. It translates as CASSHRDNYEQYF. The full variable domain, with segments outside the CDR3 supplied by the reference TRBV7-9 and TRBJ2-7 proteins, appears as DTGVSQNPRHKITKRGQNVTFRCDPISEHNRLYWYRQTLGQGPEFLTYFQNEAQLEKSRLLSDRFSAERPKGSFSTLEIQRTEQGDSAMYLCASSHRDNYEQYFGPGTRLTVT.